The present TCR beta chain was sequenced within a study of CD8 T cells in Susac syndrome. The CDR3 contains 13 residues. Germline CDR1 GTSNPN, CDR2 SVGIG (reference sequence). V lost 5 bases and J lost 10, with 20 bases in between. Random-hexamer reverse transcription was applied to roughly 0.5 to 1 ug RNA. The authors amplified TCR beta CDR3 across 54 Vbeta and 13 Jbeta using immunoSEQ multiplex PCR. TCRdb independently ran MiXCR on the immunoSEQ multiplex PCR reads; one entry per CDR3 protein. This sample carries more than 200,000 distinct CDR3 sequences, about 94% of them seen once, and the ten largest clones take around 0.067%. Sequencing of TCR beta was performed on blood CD8+ T cells and on blood CD4+ T cells. TEMRA cells were FACS-enriched, unlike CD8+ and CD4+ T cells, which were negatively isolated.

The genes are TRBV30 and TRBJ1-1; possible D gene TRBD1, 5 bases. This receptor was taken from a human donor with multiple sclerosis. Sequenced material: CD4+ T cells from PBMCs. The CDR3 region has the DNA TGTGCCTGGGATCACCCGGGACCTGGTGTAGCTTTCTTT. This codes for CAWDHPGPGVAFF.